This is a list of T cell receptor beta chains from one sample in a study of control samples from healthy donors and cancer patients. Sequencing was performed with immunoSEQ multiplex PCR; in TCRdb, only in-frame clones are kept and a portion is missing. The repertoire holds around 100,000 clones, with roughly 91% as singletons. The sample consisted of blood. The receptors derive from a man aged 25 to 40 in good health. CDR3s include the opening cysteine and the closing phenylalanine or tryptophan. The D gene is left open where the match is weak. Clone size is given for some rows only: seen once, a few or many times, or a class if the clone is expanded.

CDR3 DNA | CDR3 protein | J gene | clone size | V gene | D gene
TGTGCCAGCAGTCCTGACAGTCGGGAGCTGTTTTTT | CASSPDSRELFF | TRBJ2-2 | - | TRBV12-3/TRBV12-4 | -
TGCAGTGCTATAGTAGTAGACGAGCAGTACTTC | CSAIVVDEQYF | TRBJ2-7 | - | TRBV20-1 | -
TGTGCCAGCAGTTTTGTCCCCACCTACAATGAGCAGTTCTTC | CASSFVPTYNEQFF | TRBJ2-1 | - | TRBV27 | -
TGTGCCAGCAGTTTTGACACTAACTATGGCTACACCTTC | CASSFDTNYGYTF | TRBJ1-2 | - | TRBV6-5 | -
TGTGCCAGCAGTACGGCTCGGGGAGCGGGAGTCTCGGAGACCCAGTACTTC | CASSTARGAGVSETQYF | TRBJ2-5 | - | TRBV28 | TRBD2
TGTGCCAGCAGTTACTGGACAGGGGGGAAGGGAGCTTTCTTT | CASSYWTGGKGAFF | TRBJ1-1 | - | TRBV6-6 | TRBD1
TGTGCCAGTAGTGAGGGGGCGGATTTTCGTGGCTACACCTTC | CASSEGADFRGYTF | TRBJ1-2 | - | TRBV19 | TRBD1
TGTGCCAGCAGTTTAGCGAGCGAGCAGTACTTC | CASSLASEQYF | TRBJ2-7 | - | TRBV12-3/TRBV12-4 | -
TGTGCCAGTAGTATATCACCGGCTAGAACTTCCTACGAGCAGTACTTC | CASSISPARTSYEQYF | TRBJ2-7 | - | TRBV19 | -
TGTGCCACCAGCAGAGATGCCTTGGGACTAGATCGGTTCTTC | CATSRDALGLDRFF | TRBJ2-1 | - | TRBV15 | TRBD2
TGTGCCAGCAGTTTATGGCACCCTGGGACAGGGGGCCCGGAAGACTATGGCTACACCTTC | CASSLWHPGTGGPEDYGYTF | TRBJ1-2 | - | TRBV27 | TRBD1
TGTGCCATCAGTGCCATGACTAGCGGGAGCGCGGATACGCAGTATTTT | CAISAMTSGSADTQYF | TRBJ2-3 | once | TRBV10-3 | TRBD2
TGTGCCAGCAGCTTATTGCAGTATGAGCAGTTCTTC | CASSLLQYEQFF | TRBJ2-1 | - | TRBV7-2 | -
TGTGCCAGCAGCTTACGAGGGGGAGGACAGCCCCAGCATTTT | CASSLRGGGQPQHF | TRBJ1-5 | - | TRBV7-8 | -
TGTGCCAGCAGCTTGGAGGGGGAAGCTTTCTTT | CASSLEGEAFF | TRBJ1-1 | - | TRBV7-9 | -
TGTGCCAGCAGGACAAGGGACAGCTCCTACGAGCAGTACTTC | CASRTRDSSYEQYF | TRBJ2-7 | - | TRBV6-6 | TRBD1
TGTGCCAGCAGCGCCTGGAGCGGGGCCCCCTACAATGAGCAGTTCTTC | CASSAWSGAPYNEQFF | TRBJ2-1 | - | TRBV9 | TRBD2
TGTGCCAGCAGCCTGTGGGGACTAGCGGGGGGGGAGAGCACAGATACGCAGTATTTT | CASSLWGLAGGESTDTQYF | TRBJ2-3 | - | TRBV5-4 | TRBD2
TGTGCCAGCAGCTTGAGTAGCGGGAGTCTGTATGAGCAGTTCTTC | CASSLSSGSLYEQFF | TRBJ2-1 | - | TRBV5-8 | TRBD2
TGTGCCAGCAGTCCGAGAGGGTCCCTGGCTACTGAAGCTTTCTTT | CASSPRGSLATEAFF | TRBJ1-1 | - | TRBV6-5 | -
TGCGCCAGCAGCTTGCCCCAGGGTGAAGAGACCCAGTACTTC | CASSLPQGEETQYF | TRBJ2-5 | - | TRBV5-1 | -
TGTGCCTGGACGGCAGGCCGAGGCACTGAAGCTTTCTTT | CAWTAGRGTEAFF | TRBJ1-1 | - | TRBV30 | -
TGTGCCAGCAGCCGCCCTGGAACCAGCTCCTATAATTCACCCCTCCACTTT | CASSRPGTSSYNSPLHF | TRBJ1-6 | few | TRBV5-6 | -
TGCGCCAGCAGCTTAGATAGTTCTGGAAACACCATATATTTT | CASSLDSSGNTIYF | TRBJ1-3 | - | TRBV5-1 | -
TGTGCCAGCAGTTACTCGTGGGGGGACAGTGAAGCTTTCTTT | CASSYSWGDSEAFF | TRBJ1-1 | few | TRBV6-5 | TRBD1
TGTGCCTGGGACGAAGGAGGGTTCAATACGCAGTATTTT | CAWDEGGFNTQYF | TRBJ2-3 | - | TRBV30 | -
TGCGCCAGCAGCTTGCGGGGGGTCAGGGTTCTAGCAGCTAACAATGAGCAGTTCTTC | CASSLRGVRVLAANNEQFF | TRBJ2-1 | - | TRBV5-1 | TRBD2
TGTGCCAGCAGCCGCAGGGGACAGAACACTGAAGCTTTCTTT | CASSRRGQNTEAFF | TRBJ1-1 | - | TRBV7-9 | -
TGTGCTATCCAGACAAGCTCCTACGAGCAGTACTTC | CAIQTSSYEQYF | TRBJ2-7 | - | TRBV6-6 | -
TGTGCCAGCAGCGAAAGTCGGCCTAGCGGGAGGGCTGCTCCCGGGGAGCTGTTTTTT | CASSESRPSGRAAPGELFF | TRBJ2-2 | - | TRBV14 | TRBD2
TGTGCCAGTAACGCAGGACAGGGGAACTATGGCTACACCTTC | CASNAGQGNYGYTF | TRBJ1-2 | - | TRBV19 | TRBD1
TGTGCCAGCAGCCAGAGGCCTAGCGGGAGTTCGGGGCAGTTCTTC | CASSQRPSGSSGQFF | TRBJ2-1 | - | TRBV3-1/TRBV3-2 | TRBD2
TGTGCCAGCAGCACCCGGGGGGCCAACGTCCTGACTTTC | CASSTRGANVLTF | TRBJ2-6 | - | TRBV7-9 | -
TGTGCCAGCAGGAAGGAGGGCGGAGTGTCCTACGAGCAGTACTTC | CASRKEGGVSYEQYF | TRBJ2-7 | - | TRBV6-6 | -
TGTGCCAGCAGCTTAGAAGCTAGCGCTCACATTCAGTACTTC | CASSLEASAHIQYF | TRBJ2-4 | few | TRBV11-2 | -
TGTGCCAGCAGCGCTGATCAAATGCTGCTGATAGGCACAGATACGCAGTATTTT | CASSADQMLLIGTDTQYF | TRBJ2-3 | - | TRBV7-9 | -
TGTGCCAGCAGTTTAAGGGCACCGCAGGGTGATTGGGAAAATCAGCCCCAGCATTTT | CASSLRAPQGDWENQPQHF | TRBJ1-5 | - | TRBV27 | -
TGTGCCAGCAGCTTAGGGGGGACAGATACGCAGTATTTT | CASSLGGTDTQYF | TRBJ2-3 | - | TRBV7-6 | -
TGTGCCAGCACCCCCGACCCTCGTGGAGGGTATGGCTACACCTTC | CASTPDPRGGYGYTF | TRBJ1-2 | - | TRBV6-6 | -
TGTGCCAGCAGCCCCCAGGACAGAGCCTACGAGCAGTACTTC | CASSPQDRAYEQYF | TRBJ2-7 | - | TRBV3-1/TRBV3-2 | -
TGTGCCAGCAGACTCGCAGGGGGCGGAGGCACTGAAGCTTTCTTT | CASRLAGGGGTEAFF | TRBJ1-1 | - | TRBV5-8 | TRBD1
TGTGCCAGCAGGAGGGCGTTGAACACTGAAGCTTTCTTT | CASRRALNTEAFF | TRBJ1-1 | - | TRBV7-9 | -
TGTGCCAGCAGCCCGCGGCAAGGGGGCGGCCAGCCCCAGCATTTT | CASSPRQGGGQPQHF | TRBJ1-5 | - | TRBV7-2 | TRBD1
TGTGCCAGCAGGAAAGCTGGGGAGGATGGCTACACCTTC | CASRKAGEDGYTF | TRBJ1-2 | - | TRBV6-5 | -